The 5 T cell receptor beta chains given below trace back to one sample, sequenced in a study of blood T cell repertoires in COVID-19. Clones were sequenced by immunoSEQ multiplex PCR, and TCRdb holds only the in-frame ones, with some missing. The profile covers 30,000 to 40,000 clones, with approximately 79% appearing a single time and over 20% taken by the ten largest. The sequencing sample was made of peripheral blood. These receptor sequences come from an older man with acute or convalescent COVID-19.

DNA of the CDR3: TGTGCCAGCAGCCAGGGACAGAATAAGTACTTC. It codes for CASSQGQNKYF. The genes are TRBV3-1 (or the pseudogene TRBV3-2) and TRBJ2-7, with TRBD1 matching 7 bases. With V trimmed by 3 bases and J by 11 bases, 4 bases remained unmatched. The germline gives CDR1 LGHDT, CDR2 YNNKEL (reference sequence). The CDR3 spans 11 residues.

The gene calls are TRBV7-6 and TRBJ2-1; 9 nucleotides line up with TRBD2. This CDR3 has 15 amino acids. CDR1 and CDR2 (germline): SGHVS, FNYEAQ. The V segment lost 4 bases and the J segment 1 base; nucleotides outside the gene matches: 2. The CDR3 protein is CASSSLAGSYNEQFF. The CDR3 region has the DNA TGTGCCAGCAGCTCCCTAGCGGGGTCCTACAATGAGCAGTTCTTC.

The CDR3 loop reads CASSPGRTRGNQPQHF. In DNA, the CDR3 is TGTGCCAGCAGCCCTGGACGGACTCGAGGCAATCAGCCCCAGCATTTT. The V call is TRBV28, the J call TRBJ1-5, with D unresolved. The CDR3 has 16 residues. Germline V CDR1 and CDR2: MDHEN, SYDVKM. The V and J ends lost 6 bases and 2 bases respectively, with 17 bases between them.

The chain has TRBV28 and TRBJ2-1, with 14 bases identical to TRBD2. From germline, CDR1 is MDHEN and CDR2 SYDVKM. The CDR3 covers 14 residues. V lost 6 bases and J lost 10; bases outside the gene matches: 5. The DNA for the CDR3 is TGTGCCAGCAGCCCTTGGACTAGCGGGAGGGAGCAGTTCTTC. Translated, it gives CASSPWTSGREQFF.

CDR3 amino acids: CASSPYSSYEQYF. The CDR3 DNA sequence: TGTGCCAGCAGCCCCTACAGTTCTTACGAGCAGTACTTC. The chain is built from TRBV7-8 and TRBJ2-7; D is undetermined. Per germline, CDR1 SGHVS and CDR2 FQNEAQ. This CDR3 has 13 amino acids. Trimming pared 5 bases from V and 4 bases from J, leaving 12 bases between.